A selection of T cell receptor beta chains follows, all from one sample in a study of cytomegalovirus exposure and HLA in healthy donors. The method was immunoSEQ multiplex PCR; TCRdb's version includes in-frame clones alone and lacks a portion of them. This table holds fewer than 400,000 clones, nearly 90% found once. Sequenced material: PBMCs. The origin of the receptors is a man aged 30-40 years in good health and CMV-seronegative. CDR3s include the opening cysteine and the closing phenylalanine or tryptophan. Each record gives: CDR3 protein, CDR3 DNA, J gene, clone size, V gene, D gene. The D gene is left open where the match is weak. Rows give clone size only sometimes, using once, few, many, or a class for an expanded clone.

CDR3aa: CASSRQRGQEAQYF
CDR3nt: TGTGCCAGCAGCCGCCAGCGGGGGCAAGAGGCCCAGTACTTC
j_gene: TRBJ2-5
abundance: .
v_gene: TRBV7-8
d_gene: TRBD2

CDR3aa: CATRLDPEVTEAFF
CDR3nt: TGTGCCACCAGATTGGACCCGGAGGTCACTGAAGCTTTCTTT
j_gene: TRBJ1-1
abundance: .
v_gene: TRBV15
d_gene: .

CDR3aa: CASSRIGGPRHEQYF
CDR3nt: TGTGCCAGCAGTAGGATCGGGGGGCCTCGGCACGAGCAGTACTTC
j_gene: TRBJ2-7
abundance: .
v_gene: TRBV25-1
d_gene: .

CDR3aa: CASSDSPSGGFQGEQFF
CDR3nt: TGTGCCAGCAGTGACTCGCCTAGCGGGGGGTTTCAGGGTGAGCAGTTCTTC
j_gene: TRBJ2-1
abundance: .
v_gene: TRBV6-4
d_gene: TRBD2

CDR3aa: CASTPDRGGNEKLFF
CDR3nt: TGCGCCAGCACCCCGGACAGGGGAGGGAATGAAAAACTGTTTTTT
j_gene: TRBJ1-4
abundance: .
v_gene: TRBV4-1
d_gene: TRBD1

CDR3aa: CASSLATSPGVEQYF
CDR3nt: TGCGCCAGCAGCTTGGCCACCAGCCCCGGGGTAGAGCAGTACTTC
j_gene: TRBJ2-7
abundance: .
v_gene: TRBV5-1
d_gene: .

CDR3aa: CASSPQREGTEAFF
CDR3nt: TGTGCCAGCTCACCACAGCGGGAGGGCACTGAAGCTTTCTTT
j_gene: TRBJ1-1
abundance: once
v_gene: TRBV18
d_gene: .

CDR3aa: CASSLQGQNTEAFF
CDR3nt: TGTGCCAGCAGTCTCCAAGGACAGAACACTGAAGCTTTCTTT
j_gene: TRBJ1-1
abundance: .
v_gene: TRBV6-6
d_gene: .

CDR3aa: CASSQSSQGDLVYEQYF
CDR3nt: TGCGCCAGCAGCCAATCCTCCCAGGGGGATCTGGTCTACGAGCAGTACTTC
j_gene: TRBJ2-7
abundance: .
v_gene: TRBV4-1
d_gene: TRBD1

CDR3aa: CASSQGRTGFLYEQYF
CDR3nt: TGCGCCAGCAGCCAGGGACGGACAGGGTTCCTCTACGAGCAGTACTTC
j_gene: TRBJ2-7
abundance: once
v_gene: TRBV4-1
d_gene: TRBD1

CDR3aa: CASSPQGTGLGNTIYF
CDR3nt: TGTGCCAGCAGCCCCCAAGGGACAGGGTTAGGAAACACCATATATTTT
j_gene: TRBJ1-3
abundance: .
v_gene: TRBV9
d_gene: TRBD1

CDR3aa: CASSQGALAGGEQYF
CDR3nt: TGTGCCAGCAGCCAAGGCGCACTAGCGGGGGGCGAGCAGTACTTC
j_gene: TRBJ2-7
abundance: .
v_gene: TRBV14
d_gene: TRBD2

CDR3aa: CSVRTGTGSTGELFF
CDR3nt: TGCAGCGTTCGGACAGGGACAGGGAGCACCGGGGAGCTGTTTTTT
j_gene: TRBJ2-2
abundance: once
v_gene: TRBV29-1
d_gene: TRBD1

CDR3aa: CAWSPFRKTGTTGYTF
CDR3nt: TGTGCCTGGAGTCCCTTCCGGAAAACCGGGACAACTGGCTACACCTTC
j_gene: TRBJ1-2
abundance: .
v_gene: TRBV30
d_gene: .

CDR3aa: CASSRGLNTEAFF
CDR3nt: TGTGCCAGTAGCCGGGGGTTGAACACTGAAGCTTTCTTT
j_gene: TRBJ1-1
abundance: .
v_gene: TRBV19
d_gene: .

CDR3aa: CASSLDGGDTGELFF
CDR3nt: TGTGCCAGCAGCTTAGATGGGGGGGACACCGGGGAGCTGTTTTTT
j_gene: TRBJ2-2
abundance: .
v_gene: TRBV11-2
d_gene: TRBD2

CDR3aa: CASSLSRAGGSYEQYF
CDR3nt: TGTGCCAGCAGCTTAAGTCGGGCAGGGGGATCCTACGAGCAGTACTTC
j_gene: TRBJ2-7
abundance: .
v_gene: TRBV7-2
d_gene: TRBD1